This TCR beta chain was identified during a study of siplizumab effects on memory and regulatory T cells. Generated by immunoSEQ multiplex PCR, the TCRdb table keeps only in-frame clones and is missing some. The sample yields some 96,000 clones, around 92% seen once. Trimming took 5 bases from V and 1 from J, leaving 12 bases between them. CDR1 SGHAT and CDR2 FQNNGV come from the germline V gene. The CDR3 extends over 14 amino acids. The sequence derives from a human donor in good health. Material: CD4+ T cells sorted from blood. This rearrangement joins TRBV11-2 to TRBJ2-7; D not resolved. The CDR3 protein is CASSPLTDSYEQYF. The CDR3 DNA follows: TGTGCCAGCAGCCCCTTGACTGATTCCTACGAGCAGTACTTC.